This section outlines one TCR beta chain sequence together with its context. The data were produced by immunoSEQ multiplex PCR, yet TCRdb's version contains in-frame clones alone and is incomplete. The sample lists about 750,000 clones, 92% seen once, with less than 25% in the top ten. Terminally differentiated effector memory CD45RA+ cells were excluded from the naive CD8 cells, which were CD45RO-negative and positively selected for CCR7. Donors, without exception, were Caucasian adults residing in Nashville, Tennessee. This entry belongs to a study of shared clonotypes between healthy human individuals. Background on the study: Three CD4 naive, three CD4 memory, two CD8 naive and one CD8 memory plate were used per donor.

This CDR3 contains 14 residues. Germline CDR1 is SQVTM and CDR2 is ANQGSEA. Trimming cost V 7 bases and J 2 bases; bases outside gene matches: 7. The TCR sequence derives from a man in his thirties or forties in good health. The chain has TRBV29-1 and TRBJ2-1; 8 nucleotides match TRBD2. The sequenced material came from naive CD8+ T cells sorted from blood. CDR3 sequence: CSATLAETYNEQFF. CDR3 DNA: TGCAGCGCGACACTAGCGGAGACCTACAATGAGCAGTTCTTC.